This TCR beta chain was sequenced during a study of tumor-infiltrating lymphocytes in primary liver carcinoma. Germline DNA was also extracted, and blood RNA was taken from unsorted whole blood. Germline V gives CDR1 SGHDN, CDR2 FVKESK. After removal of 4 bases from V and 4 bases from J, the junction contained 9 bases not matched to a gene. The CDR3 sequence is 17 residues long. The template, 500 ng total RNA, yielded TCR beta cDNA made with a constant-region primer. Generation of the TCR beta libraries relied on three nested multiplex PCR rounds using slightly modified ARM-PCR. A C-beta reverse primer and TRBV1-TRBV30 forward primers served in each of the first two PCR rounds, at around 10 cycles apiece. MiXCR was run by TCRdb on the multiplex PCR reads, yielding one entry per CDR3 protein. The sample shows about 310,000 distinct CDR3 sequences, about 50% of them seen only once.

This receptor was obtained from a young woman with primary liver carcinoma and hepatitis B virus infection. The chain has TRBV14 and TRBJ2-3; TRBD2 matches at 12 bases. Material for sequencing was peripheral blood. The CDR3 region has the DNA TGTGCCAGCAGCCCCCCCCCCCTAGCGGGGGGGCCAGATACGCAGTATTTT. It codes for CASSPPPLAGGPDTQYF.